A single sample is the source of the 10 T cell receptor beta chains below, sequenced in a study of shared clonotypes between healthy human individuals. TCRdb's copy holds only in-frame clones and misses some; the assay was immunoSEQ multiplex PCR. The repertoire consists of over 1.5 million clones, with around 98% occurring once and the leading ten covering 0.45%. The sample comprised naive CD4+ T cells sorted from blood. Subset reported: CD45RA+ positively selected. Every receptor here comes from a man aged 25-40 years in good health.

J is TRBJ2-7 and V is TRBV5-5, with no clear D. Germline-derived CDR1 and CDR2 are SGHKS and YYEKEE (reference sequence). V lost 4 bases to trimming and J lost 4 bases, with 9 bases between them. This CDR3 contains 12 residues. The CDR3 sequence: CASSVDLYEQYF. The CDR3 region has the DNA TGTGCCAGCAGCGTAGACTTATACGAGCAGTACTTC. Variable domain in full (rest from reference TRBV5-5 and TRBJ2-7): DAGVTQSPTHLIKTRGQQVTLRCSPISGHKSVSWYQQVLGQGPQFIFQYYEKEERGRGNFPDRFSARQFPNYSSELNVNALLLGDSALYLCASSVDLYEQYFGPGTRLTVT.

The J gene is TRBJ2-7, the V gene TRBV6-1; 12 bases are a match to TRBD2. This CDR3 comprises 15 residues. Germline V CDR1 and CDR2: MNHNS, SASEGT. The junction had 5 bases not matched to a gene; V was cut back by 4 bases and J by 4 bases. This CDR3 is CASSGLAGVLYEQYF. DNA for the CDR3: TGTGCCAGCAGTGGACTAGCGGGAGTTCTGTACGAGCAGTACTTC.

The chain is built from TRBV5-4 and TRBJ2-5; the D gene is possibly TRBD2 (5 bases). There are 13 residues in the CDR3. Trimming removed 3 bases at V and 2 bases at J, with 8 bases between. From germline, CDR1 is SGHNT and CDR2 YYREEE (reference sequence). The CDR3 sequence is CASSSRGQETQYF. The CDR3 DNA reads TGTGCCAGCAGCTCCAGAGGGCAAGAGACCCAGTACTTC.

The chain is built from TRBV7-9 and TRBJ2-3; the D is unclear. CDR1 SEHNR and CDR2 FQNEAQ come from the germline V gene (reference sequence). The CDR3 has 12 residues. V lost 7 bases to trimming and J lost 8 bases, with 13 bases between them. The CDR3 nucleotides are TGTGCCAGCAACGCGGATTACGGTACGCAGTATTTT. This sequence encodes CASNADYGTQYF.

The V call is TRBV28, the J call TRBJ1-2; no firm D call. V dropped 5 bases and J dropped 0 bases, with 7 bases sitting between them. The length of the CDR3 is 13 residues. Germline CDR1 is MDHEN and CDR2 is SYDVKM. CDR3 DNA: TGTGCCAGCAGTATAGACGCTAACTATGGCTACACCTTC. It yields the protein CASSIDANYGYTF.

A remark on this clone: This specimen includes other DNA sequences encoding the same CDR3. The chain's CDR3 is CASSPRTGGDQPQHF. The CDR3 region has the DNA TGTGCCAGCTCACCAAGGACAGGGGGCGATCAGCCCCAGCATTTT. V gene TRBV18 combines with J gene TRBJ1-5; 11 nucleotides agree with TRBD1. The junction had 2 bases not matched to a gene; V was cut back by 2 bases and J by 5 bases. This CDR3 is built from 15 residues. Germline V gene data show CDR1 as KGHSH and CDR2 as LQKENI. Filled out from reference TRBV18 and TRBJ1-5, the complete variable domain reads NAGVMQNPRHLVRRRGQEARLRCSPMKGHSHVYWYRQLPEEGLKFMVYLQKENIIDESGMPKERFSAEFPKEGPSILRIQQVVRGDSAAYFCASSPRTGGDQPQHFGDGTRLSIL.

CDR3 coding DNA: TGTGCCAGTAGTATGGGACAGGGGTATTTTTGGGGTCAGCATTTT. Translation: CASSMGQGYFWGQHF. J is TRBJ1-5 and V is TRBV19, with 10 bases matching TRBD1. J gave up 13 bases and V 3 bases, and 12 bases lay outside the gene matches. Germline-derived CDR1 and CDR2 are LNHDA and SQIVND (reference sequence). This CDR3 comprises 15 residues.

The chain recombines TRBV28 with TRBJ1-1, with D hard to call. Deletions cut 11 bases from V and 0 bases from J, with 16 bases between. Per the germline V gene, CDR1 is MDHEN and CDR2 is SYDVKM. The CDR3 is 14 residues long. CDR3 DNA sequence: TGTGCCCTAACGCCGCCGGGCATGAACACTGAAGCTTTCTTT. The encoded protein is CALTPPGMNTEAFF.

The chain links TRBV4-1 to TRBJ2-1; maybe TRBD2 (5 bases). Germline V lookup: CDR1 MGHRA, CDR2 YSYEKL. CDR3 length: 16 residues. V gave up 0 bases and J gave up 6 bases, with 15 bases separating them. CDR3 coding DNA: TGCGCCAGCAGCCAAGATATCAGCATTCGGGGCAATGAGCAGTTCTTC. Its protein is CASSQDISIRGNEQFF.

In nucleotides, the CDR3 is TGTGCCATCAGTGGGGACGCTAAAGAGACCCAGTACTTC. This translates into CAISGDAKETQYF. V usage is TRBV10-3 and J usage is TRBJ2-5; tentatively, D is TRBD1 or TRBD2 (5 bases each). The CDR3 contains 13 residues. V dropped 4 bases and J dropped 3 bases, with 9 bases sitting between them. CDR1 and CDR2 from the germline V gene are ENHRY and SYGVKD.